These 21 T cell receptor beta chains came from one sample sequenced in a study of neurological immune-mediated disorders (dated by TCRdb to about 2019). In light of the paper, this sample's time point label describes: longitudinal time-point 2. Libraries were built with 5' RACE. Sequencing relied on an Illumina HiSeq 2500. The raw public reads went through TCRdb reprocessing: fastp at Q25, MiXCR clone calling, in-frame beta chains kept. CDR3 protein duplicates are merged, each entry listing the most common genes and DNA. Recorded for this sample are 65,000 to 95,000 distinct CDR3 sequences; almost 6% of them occurred a single time. Of the sample, roughly 7.9% is held by the ten largest clones. The sequenced material came from PBMCs. The receptors derive from a woman aged 55-75 years with multiple sclerosis.

This clonotype was recorded many times. The chain has TRBV3-1 and TRBJ1-6; no definite D call. This CDR3 spans 13 amino acids. Trimming took 2 bases from V and 5 from J, leaving 4 bases between them. CDR1 and CDR2 (germline): LGHDT, YNNKEL (reference sequence). CDR3 nucleotides: TGTGCCAGCAGCCAAAAGAATAATTCACCCCTCCACTTT. As protein: CASSQKNNSPLHF.

The V call is TRBV6-6, the J call TRBJ1-5, with D unresolved. CDR1 and CDR2 from the germline V gene are MNHNY and SVGAGI (reference sequence). The V end lost 0 bases, the J end lost 10 bases, and 7 bases lay between the germline ends. The CDR3 length is 12 residues. CDR3 in amino acids: CASSYSAGPQHF. DNA of the CDR3: TGTGCCAGCAGTTACTCTGCAGGTCCCCAGCATTTT.

This clonotype was observed many times. This rearrangement joins TRBV6-5 to TRBJ2-3; the D call may be TRBD1 or TRBD2 (5 bases each). Germline lookup yields CDR1 MNHEY and CDR2 SVGAGI. The ends were cut back, 6 bases at V and 3 bases at J, with 16 bases in the middle. CDR3 length: 15 residues. CDR3: CASSPGRTFTDTQYF. CDR3 DNA: TGTGCCAGCAGCCCGGGACGGACTTTTACAGATACGCAGTATTTT.

This clonotype was recorded at least ten times. Compared with germline, one end of the junction differs, possibly owing to a read error. The gene calls are TRBV20-1 and TRBJ2-5; 10 nucleotides line up with TRBD2. The CDR3 length is 14 residues. Germline CDR1 and CDR2: DFQATT and SNEGSKA (reference sequence). CDR3 region: CSARDTSGEETQYF. Written as DNA, the CDR3 is TGCAGTGCCAGAGATACTAGCGGGGAGGAGACCCAGTACTTC.

This clonotype was counted ten times or more. V gene TRBV4-1 combines with J gene TRBJ2-1; D might be TRBD1 or TRBD2, each matching 5 bases. Trimming left V 8 bases short and J 10 bases short, with 12 bases between. The germline gives CDR1 MGHRA, CDR2 YSYEKL. The CDR3 has 11 residues. The CDR3 nucleotides read TGCGCCAGCTCGACCGGGACCGAGCAGTTCTTC. This codes for CASSTGTEQFF.

This clonotype was recorded at least ten times. CDR3 nucleotide sequence: TGTGCCATCCATCGCGAAAAAAACACAGATACGCAGTATTTT. It is translated as CAIHREKNTDTQYF. This chain connects TRBV10-3 to TRBJ2-3; D gene ambiguous. There are 14 residues in the CDR3. Germline values: CDR1 ENHRY, CDR2 SYGVKD. V was pared by 8 bases and J by 2 bases, with 14 bases between.

This clonotype was observed at least ten times. This chain links TRBV7-9 with TRBJ1-5, with unresolved D. Germline V CDR1 and CDR2: SEHNR, FQNEAQ (reference sequence). The V end was cut by 1 base, the J end by 4 bases, with 2 bases between. The CDR3 is made up of 12 amino acids. As DNA, the CDR3 is TGTGCCAGCAGCTTAGATAATCAGCCCCAGCATTTT. As protein: CASSLDNQPQHF.

CDR3 DNA sequence: TGCGCCAGCAGGCCGGGACAGTCGAACACCGGGGAGCTGTTTTTT. Residues: CASRPGQSNTGELFF. The V gene is TRBV5-1, the J gene TRBJ2-2, with TRBD1 matching over 7 bases. CDR3 length equals 15 residues. Germline trimming cut 5 bases from V and 0 bases from J; bases unmatched to any gene: 4. CDR1 and CDR2 from the germline V gene are SGHRS and YFSETQ.

This clonotype was seen many times. The V and J genes are TRBV5-1 and TRBJ2-3, with a weak D call TRBD2 (5 bases). CDR1 SGHRS and CDR2 YFSETQ come from the germline V gene. The CDR3 sequence is 13 residues long. Trimming stripped 2 bases from V and 2 bases from J, with 6 bases between. In DNA form, the CDR3 reads TGCGCCAGCAGCTTAGACTACACAGATACGCAGTATTTT. It yields the protein CASSLDYTDTQYF.

This clonotype showed up many times. The chain links TRBV29-1 to TRBJ2-2; 7 bases map to TRBD1. V lost 0 bases, J lost 0 bases, and 1 base stayed unmatched. Germline V CDR1 and CDR2: SQVTM, ANQGSEA. CDR3 length equals 15 residues. CDR3 residues: CSVEDGTANTGELFF. The DNA for the CDR3 is TGCAGCGTTGAAGATGGGACAGCGAACACCGGGGAGCTGTTTTTT.

The sample holds many counts of this clonotype. The V and J genes are TRBV12-5 and TRBJ1-5; D is ambiguous. The CDR3 loop spans 14 amino acids. V shed 2 bases and J shed 4 bases, with 9 bases lying between them. CDR1 and CDR2 from the germline V gene are LGHNT and FRNRAP. CDR3 loop: CASGLSGENQPQHF. CDR3 coding DNA: TGTGCTAGTGGTTTGAGTGGGGAAAATCAGCCCCAGCATTTT.

This clonotype was seen ten or more times. The chain has TRBV5-1 and TRBJ1-3, with TRBD1 identical over 7 bases. V shed 4 bases, J shed 0 bases, and the junction held 7 bases outside the gene matches. Per germline, CDR1 SGHRS and CDR2 YFSETQ. The CDR3 length is 16 residues. The CDR3 region has the DNA TGCGCCAGCAGCCTTGAGACAGGGAGCTCTGGAAACACCATATATTTT. It specifies CASSLETGSSGNTIYF.

This clonotype occurred many times. This chain links TRBV3-1 with TRBJ1-5; 7 positions agree with TRBD1. Trimming at V came to 3 bases and at J to 6 bases, leaving 2 bases not matched to a gene. The CDR3 has 13 amino acids. The germline V gene encodes CDR1 LGHDT and CDR2 YNNKEL (reference sequence). CDR3 in DNA: TGTGCCAGCAGCCACACAGGGGTTCAGCCCCAGCATTTT. Protein: CASSHTGVQPQHF.

This clonotype was observed many times. The chain couples TRBV20-1 to TRBJ1-1, with D maybe TRBD1 (5 bases). This CDR3 comprises 17 residues. Germline V gene lookup returns CDR1 DFQATT and CDR2 SNEGSKA (reference sequence). Trimming removed 1 base from V and 4 bases from J, with 22 bases in between. CDR3 protein: CSARVPFGQGGVTEAFF. Here the CDR3 DNA reads TGCAGTGCTAGAGTCCCCTTCGGGCAGGGCGGTGTCACTGAAGCTTTCTTT.

There are many counts of this clonotype. The chain has TRBV5-1 and TRBJ1-4; D is ambiguous. Germline V gives CDR1 SGHRS, CDR2 YFSETQ. The CDR3 extends over 14 amino acids. V gave up 0 bases and J gave up 7 bases, with 10 bases separating them. The CDR3 region is CASSLATRTEKLFF. CDR3 sequence (DNA): TGCGCCAGCAGCTTGGCCACACGGACTGAAAAACTGTTTTTT.

This clonotype was counted between two and nine times. CDR3 bases: TGCAGTGCTCCCGGGGGCAGGAACACTGAAGCTTTCTTT. This sequence encodes CSAPGGRNTEAFF. This chain connects TRBV20-1 to TRBJ1-1, with D perhaps matching TRBD1 (6 bases). Per the germline V gene, CDR1 is DFQATT and CDR2 is SNEGSKA (reference sequence). The V and J ends lost 5 bases and 1 base respectively, with 11 bases between them. The CDR3 totals 13 residues.

This clonotype occurred many times. This chain links TRBV19 with TRBJ1-1, with D uncertain. CDR3 length: 12 amino acids. Germline values: CDR1 LNHDA, CDR2 SQIVND (reference sequence). Trimming took 7 bases from V and 1 from J, leaving 7 bases between them. The CDR3 spells CASKVKNTEAFF. Here the CDR3 DNA reads TGTGCCAGTAAGGTGAAGAACACTGAAGCTTTCTTT.

This clonotype showed up just a few times. The genes are TRBV29-1 and TRBJ1-1; D unresolved. V gave up 4 bases and J gave up 0 bases, with 9 bases separating them. The CDR3 consists of 13 residues. CDR1 is SQVTM, CDR2 ANQGSEA, per germline. This chain's CDR3 is CSVGRDLNTEAFF. Here the CDR3 DNA reads TGCAGCGTTGGGCGCGACCTGAACACTGAAGCTTTCTTT.

This clonotype was observed at least ten times. The chain uses TRBV4-1 and TRBJ1-6, with no clear D. Between the trimmed V and J ends, which lost 2 bases and 7 bases, there was a span of 12 bases. From germline, CDR1 is MGHRA and CDR2 YSYEKL. The CDR3 spans 15 residues. This CDR3 reads CASSQILAYNSPLHF. In nucleotides, the CDR3 is TGCGCCAGCAGCCAAATATTAGCGTACAATTCACCCCTCCACTTT.

This clonotype was detected many times. The chain combines TRBV5-1 with TRBJ2-4; TRBD2 agrees at 9 bases. J lost 6 bases, V lost 4 bases, and 5 bases had no gene match. The length of the CDR3 is 14 residues. CDR1 is SGHRS, CDR2 YFSETQ, per germline. The DNA of the CDR3 is TGCGCCAGCAGCCAGGGACTAGCTGGAAACATTCAGTACTTC. This encodes CASSQGLAGNIQYF.

At least ten counts were recorded for this clonotype. The V call is TRBV29-1, the J call TRBJ2-1; TRBD1 matches at 8 bases. The CDR3 totals 13 residues. Germline CDR1 is SQVTM and CDR2 is ANQGSEA. V lost 3 bases and J lost 9; bases outside the gene matches: 7. The CDR3 coding sequence is TGCAGCGTTGATAGGACAGGGTCCATTGAGCAGTTCTTC. This gives the protein CSVDRTGSIEQFF.